The 9 T cell receptor beta chains below all came from one sample that was sequenced in a study of cytotoxic CD8 clonotypes in ibrutinib-treated CLL. Sequencing used immunoSEQ multiplex PCR; TCRdb keeps in-frame clones, though not all of them. Among just over 200,000 clones listed, 70% were seen once. Sequenced material: PBMCs, taken after 12 months of ibrutinib treatment. These receptors all stem from a human donor with chronic lymphocytic leukemia.

The gene calls are TRBV5-6 and TRBJ1-6; D is unresolved. CDR3 length equals 16 residues. V dropped 0 bases and J dropped 7 bases, with 14 bases sitting between them. Per germline, CDR1 SGHDT and CDR2 YYEEEE. The CDR3 is CASSLVGQKANSPLHF. CDR3 nucleotides: TGTGCCAGCAGCTTGGTCGGGCAGAAGGCGAATTCACCCCTCCACTTT.

The chain carries TRBV5-8 and TRBJ2-7; tentatively, D is TRBD1 (6 bases). The CDR3 length is 14 residues. Germline loops: CDR1 SGHTS, CDR2 YDEGEE. V lost 0 bases, J lost 0 bases, and 7 bases lay in between. CDR3 loop: CASSLGDNSYEQYF. The DNA for the CDR3 is TGTGCCAGCAGCTTGGGGGACAACTCCTACGAGCAGTACTTC.

V is TRBV6-1 and J is TRBJ2-2; D gene unclear. With 5 bases removed from V and 7 bases from J, the gap between germline ends came to 17 bases. There are 15 residues in the CDR3. Per the germline V gene, CDR1 is MNHNS and CDR2 is SASEGT. In nucleotides, the CDR3 is TGTGCCAGCAGTAACTGGGGATTGAGGAACGGGGAGCTGTTTTTT. The encoded protein is CASSNWGLRNGELFF.

This clone has just one count. V usage is TRBV5-6 and J usage is TRBJ1-4; 8 bases match TRBD1. CDR3 size: 14 residues. The V gene end was trimmed by 3 bases and the J gene end by 8 bases; junction bases not matched to a gene: 6. Germline V gene sequence: CDR1 SGHDT, CDR2 YYEEEE. The CDR3 loop reads CASSSQGVGEKLFF. The CDR3 DNA follows: TGTGCCAGCAGCTCACAGGGGGTTGGGGAAAAACTGTTTTTT.

In its sample, this clone was seen once. The chain is built from TRBV4-1 and TRBJ2-1, with D maybe TRBD2 (6 bases). The germline V gene encodes CDR1 MGHRA and CDR2 YSYEKL. Deletions cut 3 bases from V and 3 bases from J, with 9 bases between. CDR3 length equals 14 residues. Written as DNA, the CDR3 is TGCGCCAGCAGCCAGGGCGGGGACTACAATGAGCAGTTCTTC. Its protein product is CASSQGGDYNEQFF.

The rearrangement uses TRBV29-1 and TRBJ2-7; 10 bases are a match to TRBD1. The CDR3 loop spans 13 amino acids. V lost 7 bases, J lost 2 bases, and 5 bases stayed unmatched. From germline, CDR1 is SQVTM and CDR2 ANQGSEA. CDR3: CSAAGQGAYEQYF. The CDR3, as DNA: TGCAGCGCCGCAGGACAGGGGGCCTACGAGCAGTACTTC.

V is TRBV5-6 and J is TRBJ1-5; D gene unclear. V dropped 0 bases and J dropped 4 bases, with 20 bases sitting between them. The CDR3 sequence is 18 residues long. Germline-derived CDR1 and CDR2 are SGHDT and YYEEEE. CDR3 amino acids: CASSLASRTVDYNQPQHF. The DNA for the CDR3 is TGTGCCAGCAGCTTGGCCTCCCGGACTGTGGATTATAATCAGCCCCAGCATTTT.

The chain uses TRBV6-5 and TRBJ2-7; 9 bases line up with TRBD2. This CDR3 is 14 amino acids long. V shed 2 bases and J 4 bases; nucleotides not matched to a gene: 3. Germline V gene sequence: CDR1 MNHEY, CDR2 SVGAGI. The CDR3: CASSYAGGPYEQYF. The CDR3 DNA sequence: TGTGCCAGCAGTTACGCGGGAGGGCCTTACGAGCAGTACTTC.

The V call is TRBV5-1, the J call TRBJ2-7, with 8 bases aligning to TRBD2. This CDR3 region has 14 residues. CDR1 is SGHRS, CDR2 YFSETQ, per germline. J lost 3 bases, V lost 1 base, and 3 bases had no gene match. The CDR3 DNA sequence: TGCGCCAGCAGCTTGATAGCGGGAAACTACGAGCAGTACTTC. Protein product: CASSLIAGNYEQYF.